This passage covers 29 T cell receptor beta chains from one sample sequenced in a study of shared clonotypes between healthy human individuals. Measured with immunoSEQ multiplex PCR; TCRdb has only the in-frame clones, and not every one. Among some 500,000 clones listed, around 80% were seen once. Specimen: PBMCs. Every receptor here comes from a woman in her thirties or forties in good health. Some clones in this sample may be carry-over from other donors' samples.

The chain combines TRBV27 with TRBJ2-5; the D is unclear. Between the trimmed V and J ends, which lost 5 bases and 0 bases, there was a span of 7 bases. Germline-derived CDR1 and CDR2 are MNHEY and SMNVEV (reference sequence). The CDR3 is 13 amino acids. The DNA for the CDR3 is TGTGCCAGCAGTCCACCCGACCAAGAGACCCAGTACTTC. Its protein product is CASSPPDQETQYF.

This clone was picked up a small number of times. Within the sample, other DNA sequences also encode this same CDR3. The CDR3 DNA is TGTGCCAGCAGCGTAGGTGGGGAGACCCAGTACTTC. Protein product: CASSVGGETQYF. V and J are TRBV9 and TRBJ2-5; D is unclear. The V end was cut by 0 bases, the J end by 5 bases, with 5 bases between. The CDR3 is 12 residues long. Looked up from germline, CDR1 is SGDLS and CDR2 is YYNGEE.

The sample holds many counts of this clone. The chain carries TRBV19 and TRBJ2-6; 8 positions match TRBD1. CDR1 LNHDA and CDR2 SQIVND come from the germline V gene (reference sequence). The CDR3 is made up of 16 amino acids. The V gene end was trimmed by 9 bases and the J gene end by 1 base; junction bases not matched to a gene: 8. The CDR3 reads CASEDRVGSGANVLTF. CDR3 nucleotide sequence: TGTGCCAGCGAGGACAGGGTGGGATCTGGGGCCAACGTCCTGACTTTC.

The V gene is TRBV4-1, the J gene TRBJ1-5, with D uncertain. V shed 0 bases and J shed 0 bases, with 9 bases lying between them. CDR1 and CDR2 from the germline V gene are MGHRA and YSYEKL. This CDR3 has 16 residues. CDR3 sequence reads: CASSQDGGYSNQPQHF. The CDR3, as DNA: TGCGCCAGCAGCCAAGACGGTGGGTATAGCAATCAGCCCCAGCATTTT.

The chain joins TRBV5-8 to TRBJ1-5; D is unresolved. Germline V CDR1 and CDR2: SGHTS, YDEGEE. With 4 bases removed from V and 0 bases from J, the gap between germline ends came to 11 bases. The CDR3 runs 15 residues. The CDR3 DNA reads as TGTGCCAGCAGCCCGGGAGGTTATAGCAATCAGCCCCAGCATTTT. Translation: CASSPGGYSNQPQHF. Looking up the rest from reference TRBV5-8 and TRBJ1-5 gives the full variable domain: EAGVTQSPTHLIKTRGQQATLRCSPISGHTSVYWYQQALGLGLQFLLWYDEGEERNRGNFPPRFSGRQFPNYSSELNVNALELEDSALYLCASSPGGYSNQPQHFGDGTRLSIL.

This chain uses TRBV5-1 with TRBJ2-3; TRBD2 agrees at 7 bases. The germline CDR1 and CDR2 sequences are SGHRS and YFSETQ. J gave up 2 bases and V 0 bases, and 9 bases lay outside the gene matches. This CDR3 is 17 amino acids long. The CDR3 bases are TGCGCCAGCAGCTTGGGCTACGGGGGGAGGGCCACAGATACGCAGTATTTT. Translation: CASSLGYGGRATDTQYF.

The chain is built from TRBV30 and TRBJ1-5; TRBD1 is a possible D gene (5 bases). The V end lost 0 bases, the J end lost 1 base, and 7 bases lay between the germline ends. Germline V gene lookup returns CDR1 GTSNPN and CDR2 SVGIG (reference sequence). This CDR3 has 14 amino acids. The CDR3 spells CAWSVSGSNQPQHF. CDR3 bases: TGTGCCTGGAGTGTATCAGGGAGCAATCAGCCCCAGCATTTT. Based on the CDR3 plus reference TRBV30 and TRBJ1-5, the full variable domain is SQTIHQWPATLVQPVGSPLSLECTVEGTSNPNLYWYRQAAGRGLQLLFYSVGIGQISSEVPQNLSASRPQDRQFILSSKKLLLSDSGFYLCAWSVSGSNQPQHFGDGTRLSIL.

Notes on this clone: Other DNA sequences of this sample code for an identical CDR3. The chain combines TRBV5-1 with TRBJ1-1; 8 positions match TRBD1. Germline CDR1 SGHRS, CDR2 YFSETQ. V shed 2 bases and J 3 bases; nucleotides not matched to a gene: 0. This CDR3 is 13 amino acids long. The CDR3 DNA reads TGCGCCAGCAGCTTACAGGGGGACACTGAAGCTTTCTTT. It yields the protein CASSLQGDTEAFF.

This clone was observed a single time. At one end, the junction sequence differs from germline, possibly due to a read error. The rearrangement joins TRBV7-7 to TRBJ2-3; 8 nucleotides match TRBD1. Germline V gives CDR1 SSHAT, CDR2 FNYEAQ (reference sequence). The CDR3 covers 18 residues. The CDR3 DNA is TGTGCTAGCAGCTTAGCCCAGGGGGCGGGAAGGAGCACAGATACGCAGTATTTT. Its protein product is CASSLAQGAGRSTDTQYF.

The chain is built from TRBV28 and TRBJ2-1; TRBD1 matches 7 bases. Germline V CDR1 and CDR2: MDHEN, SYDVKM. CDR3 length: 17 amino acids. J gave up 4 bases and V 5 bases, and 14 bases lay outside the gene matches. The CDR3 here is CASSPLEVPRGYNEQFF. In DNA form, the CDR3 reads TGTGCCAGCAGTCCCTTAGAGGTACCCAGGGGGTACAATGAGCAGTTCTTC.

This clone was seen repeatedly, ten times or more. The V call is TRBV9, the J call TRBJ2-2; TRBD2 matches 14 bases. This CDR3 has 18 residues. Germline values: CDR1 SGDLS, CDR2 YYNGEE. Trimming cost V 7 bases and J 6 bases; bases outside gene matches: 14. As DNA, the CDR3 is TGTGCCAGCTCCGGGGACAGGGGACTAGCGGGAGAGTCCGGGGAGCTGTTTTTT. It is translated as CASSGDRGLAGESGELFF.

The chain joins TRBV28 to TRBJ1-5; D might be TRBD1 (5 bases). The V end lost 3 bases, the J end lost 3 bases, and 18 bases lay between the germline ends. Germline assignment: CDR1 MDHEN and CDR2 SYDVKM. The CDR3 covers 17 residues. This CDR3 is CASSFRGRGENNQPQHF. In DNA, the CDR3 is TGTGCCAGCAGTTTTAGGGGTAGGGGAGAAAACAATCAGCCCCAGCATTTT.

This chain joins TRBV19 and TRBJ2-1; 9 bases are shared with TRBD2. In germline, CDR1 is LNHDA, CDR2 SQIVND (reference sequence). This CDR3 contains 16 residues. Trimming at V came to 3 bases and at J to 8 bases, leaving 11 bases not matched to a gene. The CDR3 is CASSMKLAGVMDEQFF. In DNA, the CDR3 is TGTGCCAGTAGTATGAAGTTAGCGGGAGTGATGGATGAGCAGTTCTTC.

The chain has TRBV5-4 and TRBJ1-1; a possible D gene is TRBD1 (6 bases). Germline V gene data show CDR1 as SGHNT and CDR2 as YYREEE (reference sequence). V was trimmed by 4 bases and J by 0 bases, leaving 13 bases between them. The CDR3 totals 15 residues. For the CDR3, the DNA is TGTGCCAGCAGCACTGGAGGGGGACTGAACACTGAAGCTTTCTTT. Translating it yields CASSTGGGLNTEAFF.

This chain connects TRBV10-3 to TRBJ1-3; 7 positions agree with TRBD1. Germline-derived CDR1 and CDR2 are ENHRY and SYGVKD. V lost 4 bases and J lost 0; bases outside the gene matches: 6. The CDR3 runs to 16 residues. The CDR3 sequence: CAISVLGTASGNTIYF. CDR3 nucleotides: TGTGCCATCAGTGTACTCGGGACAGCCTCTGGAAACACCATATATTTT.

V usage is TRBV2 and J usage is TRBJ2-5; D is uncertain. The CDR3 length is 13 residues. Germline values: CDR1 SNHLY, CDR2 FYNNEI. V lost 7 bases to trimming and J lost 1 base, with 10 bases between them. The CDR3 protein is CASTGSTQETQYF. CDR3 DNA sequence: TGTGCCAGCACCGGATCCACCCAAGAGACCCAGTACTTC.

This clone was detected once. The CDR3 DNA sequence: TGCAGCGTCTCTATCCCGTTATATGGCTACACCTTC. This encodes CSVSIPLYGYTF. This chain joins TRBV29-1 and TRBJ1-2; D not certain. Trimming shortened V by 6 bases and J by 5 bases, and 13 bases separated the two germline ends. The CDR3 has 12 residues. From germline, CDR1 is SQVTM and CDR2 ANQGSEA.

The chain combines TRBV7-9 with TRBJ1-6; the D gene is possibly TRBD1 (6 bases). V was clipped by 1 base and J by 5 bases, with 9 bases between them. Germline-derived CDR1 and CDR2 are SEHNR and FQNEAQ (reference sequence). The CDR3 runs to 15 residues. The CDR3 nucleotides read TGTGCCAGCAGCTTAGAATCAGGGGATAATTCACCCCTCCACTTT. Its protein product is CASSLESGDNSPLHF.

The genes are TRBV5-1 and TRBJ2-1; D is perhaps TRBD2 (6 bases). This CDR3 spans 16 amino acids. V was trimmed by 0 bases and J by 0 bases, leaving 10 bases between them. CDR1 SGHRS and CDR2 YFSETQ come from the germline V gene. CDR3 loop: CASSLALASSYNEQFF. As DNA, the CDR3 is TGCGCCAGCAGCTTGGCCCTAGCGAGCTCCTACAATGAGCAGTTCTTC.

The chain joins TRBV5-1 to TRBJ2-7, with 7 bases matching TRBD2. V lost 3 bases to trimming and J lost 2 bases; unmatched junction nucleotides: 5. The germline V gene encodes CDR1 SGHRS and CDR2 YFSETQ. The CDR3 spans 14 residues. The CDR3 sequence is CASSYRTSPYEQYF. The DNA of the CDR3 is TGCGCCAGCAGCTATAGGACTAGTCCCTACGAGCAGTACTTC.

This chain uses TRBV7-8 with TRBJ2-7; 10 bases are a match to TRBD1. Germline V lookup: CDR1 SGHVS, CDR2 FQNEAQ. CDR3 length equals 14 residues. V lost 5 bases to trimming and J lost 7 bases; unmatched junction nucleotides: 8. The CDR3 sequence: CASSPRQGAEEQYF. DNA for the CDR3: TGTGCCAGCAGCCCCAGACAGGGGGCGGAAGAGCAGTACTTC.

The chain links TRBV6-1 to TRBJ2-6, with D possibly being TRBD1 (5 bases). The CDR3 runs 14 residues. Trimming cost V 10 bases and J 3 bases, with 13 bases left between them. Germline V CDR1 and CDR2: MNHNS, SASEGT. CDR3 loop: CATRPGLGANVLTF. In DNA form, the CDR3 reads TGTGCCACCAGACCAGGGCTTGGGGCCAACGTCCTGACTTTC.

V gene TRBV7-2 combines with J gene TRBJ2-7; 10 positions match TRBD2. Germline trimming cut 2 bases from V and 4 bases from J; bases unmatched to any gene: 2. The CDR3 sequence is 14 residues long. The V gene's germline CDR1 is SGHTA and CDR2 FQGNSA. The chain's CDR3 is CASSLLAGVYEQYF. The CDR3 nucleotides are TGTGCCAGCAGCTTACTAGCGGGAGTTTACGAGCAGTACTTC. The full variable domain, rest sourced from reference TRBV7-2 and TRBJ2-7, is GAGVSQSPSNKVTEKGKDVELRCDPISGHTALYWYRQSLGQGLEFLIYFQGNSAPDKSGLPSDRFSAERTGGSVSTLTIQRTQQEDSAVYLCASSLLAGVYEQYFGPGTRLTVT.

V gene TRBV5-6 combines with J gene TRBJ2-5, with 8 bases aligning to TRBD2. V gave up 4 bases and J gave up 2 bases; unmatched junction bases: 4. From germline, CDR1 is SGHDT and CDR2 YYEEEE. CDR3 size: 14 residues. The CDR3 spells CASSPTSAQETQYF. The DNA for the CDR3 is TGTGCCAGCAGCCCGACTAGCGCACAAGAGACCCAGTACTTC.

The chain is built from TRBV10-3 and TRBJ2-6; 8 bases map to TRBD1. Germline CDR1 is ENHRY and CDR2 is SYGVKD. The CDR3 is 17 residues long. V shed 4 bases and J 0 bases; nucleotides not matched to a gene: 5. The CDR3 region is CAISATGASSGANVLTF. The CDR3 bases are TGTGCCATCAGTGCGACAGGGGCCTCCTCTGGGGCCAACGTCCTGACTTTC.

Ten or more counts support this clone. The chain joins TRBV29-1 to TRBJ2-1, with D perhaps TRBD2 (5 bases). Germline CDR1 and CDR2: SQVTM and ANQGSEA. This CDR3 region has 14 residues. V was clipped by 4 bases and J by 5 bases, with 15 bases between them. This CDR3 reads CSVAKDFINNEQFF. CDR3 sequence (DNA): TGCAGCGTTGCAAAGGACTTCATTAACAATGAGCAGTTCTTC.

The chain carries TRBV4-3 and TRBJ2-7; TRBD2 matches at 11 bases. The CDR3 consists of 16 residues. After removal of 4 bases from V and 7 bases from J, the junction contained 12 bases not matched to a gene. Per the germline V gene, CDR1 is LGHNA and CDR2 is YSLEER. CDR3 region: CASSRWIAGGPGEQYF. The CDR3, as DNA: TGCGCCAGCAGCCGCTGGATAGCGGGAGGGCCGGGGGAGCAGTACTTC.

V is TRBV28 and J is TRBJ2-4; TRBD2 aligns across 13 bases. Germline-derived CDR1 and CDR2 are MDHEN and SYDVKM. Trimming at V came to 9 bases and at J to 2 bases, leaving 10 bases not matched to a gene. The CDR3 spans 17 residues. The CDR3 here is CASGDRGLAGSKNIQYF. For the CDR3, the DNA is TGTGCCAGTGGGGACCGGGGACTAGCGGGATCCAAAAACATTCAGTACTTC.

This chain uses TRBV5-4 with TRBJ2-7; TRBD2 matches 12 bases. Germline CDR1 reads SGHNT; CDR2 reads YYREEE (reference sequence). This CDR3 region has 18 residues. V was clipped by 5 bases and J by 2 bases; unmatched bases: 14. CDR3 region: CASSPGTSGPQPAYEQYF. CDR3 DNA sequence: TGTGCCAGCAGTCCCGGGACTAGCGGGCCCCAGCCAGCCTACGAGCAGTACTTC. The full variable domain, its missing parts supplied by reference TRBV5-4 and TRBJ2-7, is ETGVTQSPTHLIKTRGQQVTLRCSSQSGHNTVSWYQQALGQGPQFIFQYYREEENGRGNFPPRFSGLQFPNYSSELNVNALELDDSALYLCASSPGTSGPQPAYEQYFGPGTRLTVT.